The 31 T cell receptor beta chains in this list originate from one sample, sequenced in a study of T-cell memory formation after mild COVID-19. TCRdb called the 5' RACE reads again in MiXCR, with one record for every CDR3 protein. The sample yields 110,000 or so distinct CDR3 sequences, roughly 20% seen once. The sample consisted of PBMCs or a T cell subset sorted from them (not recorded which). These receptors were taken from a man between 18 and 35 years old who had mild COVID-19 (a few samples of this study predate the infection). Cell type and time point are not known.

The chain recombines TRBV27 with TRBJ1-6; tentatively, D is TRBD1 (5 bases). The V end was cut by 4 bases, the J end by 8 bases, with 15 bases between. CDR3 length: 15 residues. The germline CDR1 and CDR2 sequences are MNHEY and SMNVEV (reference sequence). In nucleotides, the CDR3 is TGTGCCAGCAGTTCGACGGGGTGGGGGGATTCACCCCTCCACTTT. Its translation is CASSSTGWGDSPLHF.

This clonotype has just a few counts. The chain links TRBV4-3 to TRBJ2-7; 9 bases fit TRBD2. In germline, CDR1 is LGHNA, CDR2 YSLEER. CDR3 length: 17 amino acids. V lost 0 bases and J lost 2; bases outside the gene matches: 8. The CDR3 DNA is TGCGCCAGCAGCCAAGAGGGGTCTAGCGGGGCCCCCTACGAGCAGTACTTC. Protein product: CASSQEGSSGAPYEQYF.

This clonotype was counted only a few times. This rearrangement joins TRBV21-1 to TRBJ2-2. TRBV21-1 counts as a pseudogene. The CDR3 length is 12 residues. Here the CDR3 reads CASSAMGGELFF. CDR3 DNA sequence: TGTGCCAGCAGCGCCATGGGGGGGGAGCTGTTTTTT.

CDR3 residues: CASSLTSGTDTQYF. In DNA, the CDR3 is TGTGCCAGCAGCTTAACGTCCGGCACAGATACGCAGTATTTT. The chain is built from TRBV7-3 and TRBJ2-3; D not certain. The CDR3 length is 14 residues. V shed 0 bases and J shed 1 base, with 5 bases lying between them. Germline V lookup: CDR1 SGHTA, CDR2 FQGTGA.

The chain combines TRBV5-1 with TRBJ2-3; the D call may be TRBD1 or TRBD2 (6 bases each). Trimming shortened V by 0 bases and J by 1 base, and 12 bases separated the two germline ends. The CDR3 sequence is 16 residues long. Germline CDR1 SGHRS, CDR2 YFSETQ. CDR3 region: CASSLGLGGGTDTQYF. The DNA of the CDR3 is TGCGCCAGCAGCTTGGGCCTCGGGGGCGGCACAGATACGCAGTATTTT.

The V gene is TRBV7-9, the J gene TRBJ1-4; the D gene is possibly TRBD1 (6 bases). Trimming took 5 bases from V and 3 from J, leaving 10 bases between them. Germline CDR1 reads SEHNR; CDR2 reads FQNEAQ (reference sequence). The CDR3 contains 14 residues. DNA of the CDR3: TGTGCCAGCAGCCTGGGACAACCTAATGAAAAACTGTTTTTT. Its protein product is CASSLGQPNEKLFF.

The V call is TRBV4-1, the J call TRBJ1-2; D possibly corresponds to TRBD1 (5 bases). V was shortened by 0 bases and J by 8 bases, with 13 bases between the two germline ends. This CDR3 is built from 14 residues. Germline values: CDR1 MGHRA, CDR2 YSYEKL. In DNA, the CDR3 is TGCGCCAGCAGCCAAGATGACCTCCGGGGGGGCTACACCTTC. This translates into CASSQDDLRGGYTF.

This clonotype came up a few times. The chain combines TRBV7-8 with TRBJ2-5, with 13 bases lining up with TRBD2. Unmatched junction bases numbered 9, after V lost 5 bases and J lost 0 bases. The V gene's germline CDR1 is SGHVS and CDR2 FQNEAQ. The CDR3 totals 18 residues. The CDR3 spells CASSRTSGGAPYQETQYF. The CDR3 DNA follows: TGTGCCAGCAGCCGCACTAGCGGGGGGGCCCCGTACCAAGAGACCCAGTACTTC. Combining the CDR3 with reference TRBV7-8 and TRBJ2-5 gives the whole variable domain GAGVSQSPRYKVAKRGQDVALRCDPISGHVSLFWYQQALGQGPEFLTYFQNEAQLDKSGLPSDRFFAERPEGSVSTLKIQRTQQEDSAVYLCASSRTSGGAPYQETQYFGPGTRLLVL.

This clonotype was seen a few times. The chain is built from TRBV7-9 and TRBJ2-5; 8 bases map to TRBD1. The trim removed 5 bases at V and 6 bases at J, leaving 11 bases unmatched. The CDR3 extends over 15 amino acids. Germline V lookup: CDR1 SEHNR, CDR2 FQNEAQ (reference sequence). The CDR3 is CASSIGQGPGQTQYF. The CDR3 coding sequence is TGTGCCAGCAGCATCGGACAGGGCCCCGGACAGACCCAGTACTTC.

In its sample, this clonotype was seen a few times. V gene TRBV5-1 combines with J gene TRBJ2-3; D is perhaps TRBD2 (6 bases). CDR3 length: 14 amino acids. CDR1 and CDR2 (germline): SGHRS, YFSETQ. Trimming left V 7 bases short and J 6 bases short, with 18 bases between. The CDR3 nucleotides read TGCGCCAGCCTCCTTGGGACTTCGGGGGATACGCAGTATTTT. This sequence encodes CASLLGTSGDTQYF.

J is TRBJ2-7 and V is TRBV20-1; 9 positions match TRBD2. This CDR3 spans 14 amino acids. V shed 6 bases and J 0 bases; nucleotides not matched to a gene: 6. The germline V gene encodes CDR1 DFQATT and CDR2 SNEGSKA (reference sequence). The CDR3 is CSAIIAGVSYEQYF. In DNA, the CDR3 is TGCAGTGCAATCATAGCGGGGGTCTCCTACGAGCAGTACTTC.

The table lists this clonotype with a few counts. The chain recombines TRBV7-9 with TRBJ2-7; maybe TRBD1 (5 bases). The CDR3 spans 15 residues. Trimming left V 1 base short and J 0 bases short, with 10 bases between. The germline V gene has CDR1 SEHNR and CDR2 FQNEAQ (reference sequence). CDR3 region: CASSLGGYSSYEQYV. The CDR3 DNA reads TGTGCCAGCAGCTTAGGGGGCTATAGCTCCTACGAGCAGTACGTC.

This clonotype showed up just a few times. The chain carries TRBV5-1 and TRBJ1-3, with 7 bases that match TRBD1. The CDR3 consists of 16 residues. Trimming at V came to 0 bases and at J to 2 bases, leaving 5 bases not matched to a gene. CDR1 and CDR2 from the germline V gene are SGHRS and YFSETQ. This chain's CDR3 is CASSLVEGAAGNTIYF. CDR3 bases: TGCGCCAGCAGCTTGGTCGAGGGGGCGGCTGGAAACACCATATATTTT. The full variable domain, rest sourced from reference TRBV5-1 and TRBJ1-3, is KAGVTQTPRYLIKTRGQQVTLSCSPISGHRSVSWYQQTPGQGLQFLFEYFSETQRNKGNFPGRFSGRQFSNSRSEMNVSTLELGDSALYLCASSLVEGAAGNTIYFGEGSWLTVV.

A few counts support this clonotype. V is TRBV6-2 or TRBV6-3 and J is TRBJ1-2; D is ambiguous. This CDR3 comprises 13 residues. The germline CDR1 and CDR2 sequences are MNHEY and SVGEGT. V was pared by 6 bases and J by 8 bases, with 16 bases between. The DNA for the CDR3 is TGTGCCAGCAGCCAGCCTTTGGGCGACGGCTACACCTTC. This translates into CASSQPLGDGYTF.

This chain connects TRBV12-3 or TRBV12-4 to TRBJ1-1; D is unclear. The V end was cut by 8 bases, the J end by 3 bases, with 16 bases between. This CDR3 has 14 residues. The CDR3, as DNA: TGTGCCAGCCGAAACTTCGAGGTGGACACTGAAGCTTTCTTT. Residues: CASRNFEVDTEAFF.

This clonotype was observed a handful of times. The chain joins TRBV7-2 to TRBJ2-3; a possible D gene is TRBD1 (6 bases). The germline V gene encodes CDR1 SGHTA and CDR2 FQGNSA. This CDR3 comprises 12 residues. Trimming stripped 3 bases from V and 9 bases from J, with 10 bases between. The CDR3 region is CASSLGAVTQYF. CDR3 bases: TGTGCCAGCAGCTTGGGGGCGGTGACGCAGTATTTT.

V is TRBV21-1 and J is TRBJ2-5; the listed D gene, TRBD1, was not tested against the DNA. TRBV21-1 is annotated as a pseudogene. The CDR3 loop spans 17 amino acids. The CDR3 nucleotides are TGTGCCAGCAGGAAGCCGGGACAGGGTTGGGTTGAGAAGACCCAGTACTTC. Translation: CASRKPGQGWVEKTQYF.

The rearrangement uses TRBV12-3 or TRBV12-4 and TRBJ1-6; 7 positions match TRBD1. The ends lost 6 bases at V and 4 bases at J; junction bases unmatched: 6. The CDR3 covers 15 residues. In DNA, the CDR3 is TGTGCCAGCAGATGGGACAGCGGGTATAATTCACCCCTCCACTTT. Encoded protein: CASRWDSGYNSPLHF.

This clonotype has only a few counts. The chain employs TRBV7-8 and TRBJ2-7, with TRBD1 matching 8 bases. This CDR3 has 13 residues. The V gene's germline CDR1 is SGHVS and CDR2 FQNEAQ. Germline trimming cut 2 bases from V and 6 bases from J; bases unmatched to any gene: 3. CDR3 amino acids: CASSLSGGSEQYV. CDR3 in DNA: TGTGCCAGCAGCTTATCAGGGGGCTCCGAGCAGTACGTC.

This rearrangement joins TRBV4-1 to TRBJ2-5, with 8 bases aligning to TRBD2. Germline CDR1 is MGHRA and CDR2 is YSYEKL. V was clipped by 1 base and J by 2 bases; unmatched bases: 6. The CDR3 has 16 amino acids. The CDR3 reads CASSQVLSGGQETQYF. The CDR3 DNA is TGCGCCAGCAGCCAAGTTTTATCGGGGGGGCAAGAGACCCAGTACTTC.

A few counts support this clonotype. The chain joins TRBV12-3 or TRBV12-4 to TRBJ2-3; D gene uncertain. Trimming pared 6 bases from V and 0 bases from J, leaving 10 bases between. The CDR3 spans 14 residues. CDR3 protein: CASRNTESTDTQYF. In nucleotides, the CDR3 is TGTGCCAGCAGAAACACAGAAAGCACAGATACGCAGTATTTT.

This clonotype was recorded a few times. The V call is TRBV4-3, the J call TRBJ2-1; 8 nucleotides match TRBD2. Germline values: CDR1 LGHNA, CDR2 YSLEER. CDR3 length equals 19 residues. Unmatched junction bases numbered 10, after V lost 0 bases and J lost 0 bases. In DNA form, the CDR3 reads TGCGCCAGCAGCCAAGATCCGCCTAGCGGGCGAAGCTCCTACAATGAGCAGTTCTTC. It yields the protein CASSQDPPSGRSSYNEQFF.

The chain employs TRBV12-3 or TRBV12-4 and TRBJ2-7, with D perhaps matching TRBD1 or TRBD2 (5 bases each). V lost 5 bases, J lost 4 bases, and 9 bases lay in between. The CDR3 covers 12 residues. The CDR3 DNA sequence: TGTGCCAGCAGTGGGGACGGGTACGAGCAGTACTTC. Residues: CASSGDGYEQYF.

Remarks on this clonotype: One end of the junction varies from germline; a read error may be responsible. V and J are TRBV3-1 and TRBJ1-1, with TRBD1 matching 9 bases. The germline gives CDR1 LGHDT, CDR2 YNNKEL (reference sequence). This CDR3 has 14 residues. The CDR3 sequence is CASSEDRGDTEAFF. CDR3 nucleotides: TGTGCCAGCAGCGAAGACAGGGGGGACACTGAAGCTTTCTTT.

J is TRBJ1-2 and V is TRBV9; D ambiguous. The CDR3 sequence is 14 residues long. The V gene lost 3 bases and the J gene lost 4 bases, with 13 bases spanning the gap. Germline assignment: CDR1 SGDLS and CDR2 YYNGEE. CDR3 nucleotides: TGTGCCAGCAGCGCCCCAGGCAGCTCCTATGGCTACACCTTC. Translated, it gives CASSAPGSSYGYTF.

This clonotype has just a few counts. The DNA for the CDR3 is TGTGCCAGCAGCTTAGTTCACTACAGAACCGTATACACAGATACGCAGTATTTT. Translated, it gives CASSLVHYRTVYTDTQYF. The chain employs TRBV7-2 and TRBJ2-3; D remains ambiguous. V shed 1 base and J shed 2 bases, with 19 bases lying between them. The CDR3 is 18 residues long. Germline CDR1 is SGHTA and CDR2 is FQGNSA.

This clonotype was counted between two and nine times. This chain links TRBV5-6 with TRBJ2-7; D not certain. Between the trimmed V and J ends, which lost 4 bases and 2 bases, there was a span of 13 bases. CDR3 size: 14 residues. Germline V gene lookup returns CDR1 SGHDT and CDR2 YYEEEE. This CDR3 is CASSRRIWPYEQYV. CDR3 bases: TGTGCCAGCAGCCGACGGATATGGCCCTACGAGCAGTACGTC.

This clonotype was detected only a few times. The chain is built from TRBV29-1 and TRBJ2-5; D remains unclear. The V gene lost 4 bases and the J gene lost 4 bases, with 1 base spanning the gap. The length of the CDR3 is 9 residues. The germline V gene has CDR1 SQVTM and CDR2 ANQGSEA. This chain's CDR3 is CSVGETQYF. The CDR3 DNA sequence: TGCAGCGTTGGAGAGACCCAGTACTTC.

The chain couples TRBV14 to TRBJ1-2; D is undetermined. The CDR3 covers 14 residues. V lost 4 bases and J 4 bases, leaving 13 bases between the germline ends. Germline loops: CDR1 SGHDN, CDR2 FVKESK. DNA for the CDR3: TGTGCCAGCAGCCTTCGCGGGCCGGGCTATGGCTACACCTTC. Translation gives CASSLRGPGYGYTF.

This clonotype appeared once. The V call is TRBV5-4, the J call TRBJ2-5; 10 positions agree with TRBD1. This CDR3 comprises 15 residues. V shed 4 bases and J 3 bases; nucleotides not matched to a gene: 6. Germline CDR1 reads SGHNT; CDR2 reads YYREEE (reference sequence). The CDR3 nucleotides read TGTGCCAGCAGCGCCCCAGGGACAGGGGAAGAGACCCAGTACTTC. Its translation: CASSAPGTGEETQYF. Full variable domain (outside the CDR3, taken from reference TRBV5-4 and TRBJ2-5): ETGVTQSPTHLIKTRGQQVTLRCSSQSGHNTVSWYQQALGQGPQFIFQYYREEENGRGNFPPRFSGLQFPNYSSELNVNALELDDSALYLCASSAPGTGEETQYFGPGTRLLVL.

This clonotype was detected ten times or more. V usage is TRBV7-9 and J usage is TRBJ2-3; D uncertain. V lost 5 bases and J 1 base, leaving 7 bases between the germline ends. Germline V gene sequence: CDR1 SEHNR, CDR2 FQNEAQ (reference sequence). The CDR3 is made up of 13 amino acids. CDR3 bases: TGTGCCAGCAGCCCGGAAGGCACAGATACGCAGTATTTT. Its translation: CASSPEGTDTQYF.